A single sample gave rise to the 28 T cell receptor beta chains below, sequenced in a study of regulatory T cells in long-lasting Graves disease. Both iRepertoire HTBI primers and Arm-PCR of CDR3 regions were used to build the TCR beta libraries. One entry per CDR3 protein, called by TCRdb with MiXCR from the multiplex PCR reads. The table shows roughly 410,000 distinct CDR3 sequences, with about 15% occurring only once. Time point noted: newly diagnosed GD, antithyroid drugs for less than 3 months. There was RNA extracted from PBMCs, and the TCR library was made from it. The same sample was also used in a study of T cells in Graves' hyperthyroidism and ophthalmopathy.

The input for sequencing was peripheral blood mononuclear cells (PBMCs), taken at new diagnosis, from a patient treated with antithyroid drugs. These receptors came from a woman aged 40-49 years with Graves disease.

There are a few counts of this clonotype. This chain connects TRBV20-1 to TRBJ2-5; D tentatively reads TRBD1 or TRBD2 (6 bases each). The CDR3 extends over 14 amino acids. CDR1 and CDR2 (germline): DFQATT, SNEGSKA (reference sequence). V was cut by 2 bases and J by 5 bases, with 15 bases left in between. CDR3 in amino acids: CSARPKTGAETQYF. CDR3 coding DNA: TGCAGTGCTAGACCTAAGACGGGGGCGGAGACCCAGTACTTC.

This clonotype was picked up a small number of times. The chain recombines TRBV12-5 with TRBJ1-2; 11 positions match TRBD1. This CDR3 has 16 amino acids. The V gene's germline CDR1 is LGHNT and CDR2 FRNRAP. V was clipped by 3 bases and J by 7 bases; unmatched bases: 10. CDR3 region: CASGFRTGTGGFGYTF. CDR3 DNA sequence: TGTGCTAGTGGTTTCCGTACCGGGACAGGGGGTTTTGGCTACACCTTC.

This clonotype was found a few times. The J gene is TRBJ1-2, the V gene TRBV6-2 or TRBV6-3, with D maybe TRBD1 (5 bases). Germline V gene data show CDR1 as MNHEY and CDR2 as SVGEGT. V shed 0 bases and J shed 6 bases, with 23 bases lying between them. The CDR3 is made up of 18 amino acids. Written as DNA, the CDR3 is TGTGCCAGCAGTTACTCGTCCAGCGCCGCACAGGTGAATCATGGCTACACCTTC. Its translation: CASSYSSSAAQVNHGYTF.

This chain joins TRBV27 and TRBJ1-6; 9 nucleotides match TRBD1. V was pared by 3 bases and J by 8 bases, with 2 bases of the junction left unmatched. The CDR3 is 14 residues long. Per the germline V gene, CDR1 is MNHEY and CDR2 is SMNVEV (reference sequence). The CDR3 protein is CASSLGQGHSPLHF. The CDR3 coding sequence is TGTGCCAGCAGTTTGGGACAGGGCCATTCACCCCTCCACTTT.

This clonotype appeared a few times. The rearrangement uses TRBV3-1 and TRBJ2-3, with 7 bases matching TRBD2. V shed 1 base, J shed 3 bases, and the junction held 7 bases outside the gene matches. The germline CDR1 and CDR2 sequences are LGHDT and YNNKEL (reference sequence). This CDR3 comprises 16 residues. The CDR3 DNA reads TGTGCCAGCAGCCAAGGGGGGAGGGCCATAACAGATACGCAGTATTTT. Amino acid sequence: CASSQGGRAITDTQYF.

In its sample, this clonotype was seen many times. The chain employs TRBV7-9 and TRBJ2-3; D possibly matches TRBD1 or TRBD2 (5 bases each). V was clipped by 5 bases and J by 4 bases, with 19 bases between them. The CDR3 is made up of 16 amino acids. Germline V lookup: CDR1 SEHNR, CDR2 FQNEAQ (reference sequence). CDR3 DNA: TGTGCCAGCAGCGGTCTGGGACGCCAAGGGTCAGATACGCAGTATTTT. Its translation is CASSGLGRQGSDTQYF. The variable domain in full, with the rest retrieved from reference TRBV7-9 and TRBJ2-3, is DTGVSQNPRHKITKRGQNVTFRCDPISEHNRLYWYRQTLGQGPEFLTYFQNEAQLEKSRLLSDRFSAERPKGSFSTLEIQRTEQGDSAMYLCASSGLGRQGSDTQYFGPGTRLTVL.

This clonotype has only a few counts. The gene calls are TRBV27 and TRBJ2-1; D gene uncertain. CDR3 length equals 15 residues. CDR1 and CDR2 (germline): MNHEY, SMNVEV (reference sequence). Trimming removed 1 base from V and 6 bases from J, with 13 bases in between. The CDR3 DNA is TGTGCCAGCAGTTTATGGCAGGCGACCCTCAATGAGCAGTTCTTC. Translation gives CASSLWQATLNEQFF.

This clonotype was recorded a few times. The chain uses TRBV6-5 and TRBJ2-7; D gene unclear. Looked up from germline, CDR1 is MNHEY and CDR2 is SVGAGI. V lost 2 bases and J 5 bases, leaving 10 bases between the germline ends. CDR3 length equals 13 residues. CDR3 region: CASSYTLSDEQYF. Here the CDR3 DNA reads TGTGCCAGCAGTTACACTCTATCGGACGAGCAGTACTTC.

This clonotype occurred a few times. This sequence joins TRBV14 and TRBJ2-7; 11 bases agree with TRBD2. This CDR3 comprises 18 residues. The V and J ends lost 4 bases and 1 base, in that order; junction bases with no gene match: 12. Germline CDR1 is SGHDN and CDR2 is FVKESK. The CDR3 coding sequence is TGTGCCAGCAGCCCCCCCACTAGCGGGAGACCTAAGTCCTACGAGCAGTACTTC. Amino acids: CASSPPTSGRPKSYEQYF.

Note on this clonotype: A much larger clone lies one base from this, so it may be a read error. V gene TRBV6-5 combines with J gene TRBJ2-2, with 9 bases aligning to TRBD1. With V trimmed by 0 bases and J by 6 bases, 2 bases remained unmatched. This CDR3 has 15 residues. Germline CDR1 is MNHEY and CDR2 is SVGAGI. The CDR3 here is CASSYSGQGAGELFF. The CDR3 DNA sequence: TGTGCCAGCAGTTACTCGGGACAGGGCGCCGGGGAGCTGTTTTTT.

This clonotype was observed at least ten times. The chain recombines TRBV12-3 or TRBV12-4 with TRBJ1-5; the D gene is possibly TRBD1 (5 bases). This CDR3 contains 14 residues. Trimming cost V 6 bases and J 3 bases, with 12 bases left between them. CDR3 residues: CASRLGTHNQPQHF. The DNA for the CDR3 is TGTGCCAGCAGACTCGGGACCCACAATCAGCCCCAGCATTTT.

The chain couples TRBV14 to TRBJ1-2; TRBD1 might be the D (5 bases). V lost 3 bases, J lost 3 bases, and 5 bases lay in between. The CDR3 consists of 12 residues. Germline V gene sequence: CDR1 SGHDN, CDR2 FVKESK. In nucleotides, the CDR3 is TGTGCCAGCAGCCAGACAGACTATGGCTACACCTTC. Protein product: CASSQTDYGYTF.

Notes on this clonotype: This could be a read error, since a much larger clone is one nucleotide away. The chain employs TRBV28 and TRBJ1-1; D gene ambiguous. The CDR3 totals 11 residues. Trimming stripped 3 bases from V and 5 bases from J, with 4 bases between. Germline V gene sequence: CDR1 MDHEN, CDR2 SYDVKM. This CDR3 is CASSFETEAFF. Written as DNA, the CDR3 is TGTGCCAGCAGTTTTGAAACTGAAGCTTTCTTT. Filled out from reference TRBV28 and TRBJ1-1, the complete variable domain reads DVKVTQSSRYLVKRTGEKVFLECVQDMDHENMFWYRQDPGLGLRLIYFSYDVKMKEKGDIPEGYSVSREKKERFSLILESASTNQTSMYLCASSFETEAFFGQGTRLTVV.

This clonotype has a count of ten or more. This chain connects TRBV9 to TRBJ1-4; maybe TRBD1 (6 bases). Trimming stripped 3 bases from V and 7 bases from J, with 16 bases between. Germline CDR1 SGDLS, CDR2 YYNGEE. The CDR3 is made up of 15 amino acids. The CDR3: CASSATGGAIEKLFF. The CDR3 DNA follows: TGTGCCAGCAGCGCGACCGGGGGCGCGATTGAAAAACTGTTTTTT.

A few counts support this clonotype. This chain links TRBV7-9 with TRBJ1-3, with D uncertain. V lost 5 bases to trimming and J lost 1 base, with 6 bases between them. The CDR3 is 13 residues long. CDR1 SEHNR and CDR2 FQNEAQ come from the germline V gene (reference sequence). The CDR3 nucleotides are TGTGCCAGCAGCCGACCGTCTGGAAACACCATATATTTT. Translated, it gives CASSRPSGNTIYF.

This clonotype appeared a few times. CDR3 in DNA: TGTGCCAGCAGTCTAAAGATCTCGGGACGGCGGTGGAGGTTTGGCAATCAGCCCCAGCATTTT. Amino acid sequence: CASSLKISGRRWRFGNQPQHF. This chain uses TRBV28 with TRBJ1-5, with D maybe TRBD1 (5 bases). In germline, CDR1 is MDHEN, CDR2 SYDVKM. This CDR3 has 21 amino acids. V lost 5 bases and J 2 bases, leaving 31 bases between the germline ends.

The V gene is TRBV4-1, the J gene TRBJ2-1, with 9 bases lining up with TRBD2. Looked up from germline, CDR1 is MGHRA and CDR2 is YSYEKL. V lost 2 bases, J lost 3 bases, and 5 bases stayed unmatched. The CDR3 runs to 16 residues. Here the CDR3 reads CASSQLGLADYNEQFF. CDR3 nucleotide sequence: TGCGCCAGCAGCCAACTGGGACTAGCAGACTACAATGAGCAGTTCTTC.

This clonotype appeared a single time. A read error is the likely source, as a far larger clone sits one nucleotide away. This CDR3 fails to terminate in the conserved phenylalanine or tryptophan, so it likely reflects a read error. The V call is TRBV7-2, the J call TRBJ2-2, with TRBD1 identical over 7 bases. From germline, CDR1 is SGHTA and CDR2 FQGNSA. V was pared by 5 bases and J by 7 bases, with 4 bases of the junction left unmatched. The CDR3 length is 13 residues. The CDR3: CASSEQGIGELFS. The CDR3 coding sequence is TGTGCCAGCAGCGAACAGGGGATCGGGGAGCTGTTTTCT.

For this clonotype: The junction shows a germline mismatch at one end, possibly a read error. The chain couples TRBV28 to TRBJ2-7, with TRBD2 matching 11 bases. CDR3 size: 17 residues. The V gene's germline CDR1 is MDHEN and CDR2 SYDVKM. The CDR3 loop reads CASSLPRLAGLSYGQYF. Written as DNA, the CDR3 is TGTGCCAGCAGTTTACCCCGACTAGCGGGGCTATCCTACGGGCAGTACTTC.

Ten or more counts support this clonotype. This sequence joins TRBV7-9 and TRBJ2-5; weak D call: TRBD2 (6 bases). Trimming left V 6 bases short and J 5 bases short, with 13 bases between. Germline CDR1 reads SEHNR; CDR2 reads FQNEAQ (reference sequence). CDR3 length equals 13 residues. CDR3 protein: CASSRGIGETQYF. The CDR3 nucleotides read TGTGCCAGCAGTCGCGGGATTGGGGAGACCCAGTACTTC. Full variable domain (missing parts from reference TRBV7-9 and TRBJ2-5): DTGVSQNPRHKITKRGQNVTFRCDPISEHNRLYWYRQTLGQGPEFLTYFQNEAQLEKSRLLSDRFSAERPKGSFSTLEIQRTEQGDSAMYLCASSRGIGETQYFGPGTRLLVL.

The sample holds many counts of this clonotype. V is TRBV12-3 or TRBV12-4 and J is TRBJ2-1; TRBD2 is a possible D gene (6 bases). Trimming took 3 bases from V and 6 from J, leaving 15 bases between them. The CDR3 runs to 15 residues. DNA of the CDR3: TGTGCCAGCAGTTTTCGCCGCGGGATTGGCAATGAGCAGTTCTTC. Translating it yields CASSFRRGIGNEQFF.

This clonotype was recorded many times. The V gene is TRBV5-1, the J gene TRBJ2-7; D is uncertain. Trimming removed 0 bases from V and 5 bases from J, with 3 bases in between. The CDR3 sequence is 11 residues long. CDR1 SGHRS and CDR2 YFSETQ come from the germline V gene. CDR3 amino acids: CASSLENEQYF. CDR3 in DNA: TGCGCCAGCAGCTTGGAAAACGAGCAGTACTTC.

This chain links TRBV7-9 with TRBJ2-5; D is unclear. CDR1 is SEHNR, CDR2 FQNEAQ, per germline (reference sequence). The V gene lost 3 bases and the J gene lost 4 bases, with 6 bases spanning the gap. The CDR3 has 12 amino acids. The CDR3 spells CASSFYGETQYF. CDR3 nucleotides: TGTGCCAGCAGCTTCTATGGAGAGACCCAGTACTTC.

This clonotype was seen at least ten times. The chain employs TRBV5-5 and TRBJ1-2, with D possibly TRBD1 on 6 matching bases. This CDR3 is built from 14 residues. Germline loops: CDR1 SGHKS, CDR2 YYEKEE (reference sequence). With 2 bases removed from V and 8 bases from J, the gap between germline ends came to 16 bases. The CDR3 here is CASSLAYWGGGYTF. CDR3 sequence (DNA): TGTGCCAGCAGCTTAGCCTATTGGGGGGGCGGCTACACCTTC.

There are a few counts of this clonotype. This chain connects TRBV6-2 or TRBV6-3 to TRBJ2-7; 11 nucleotides agree with TRBD1. Germline CDR1 and CDR2: MNHEY and SVGEGT. The length of the CDR3 is 19 residues. V lost 5 bases and J lost 4; bases outside the gene matches: 19. The CDR3 protein is CASSEDRGPGLSDPYEQYF. The CDR3 DNA follows: TGTGCCAGCAGTGAGGACAGGGGGCCGGGACTCTCAGACCCGTACGAGCAGTACTTC.

The sample holds a few counts of this clonotype. This rearrangement joins TRBV6-2 or TRBV6-3 to TRBJ2-1; 8 bases are a match to TRBD2. V dropped 7 bases and J dropped 6; count of bases not matched to a gene: 14. This CDR3 has 16 amino acids. The germline V gene has CDR1 MNHEY and CDR2 SVGEGT. CDR3: CASMRVTGGPGNEQFF. The DNA for the CDR3 is TGTGCCAGCATGAGGGTGACGGGAGGGCCAGGCAATGAGCAGTTCTTC.

The chain recombines TRBV15 with TRBJ2-2; D is ambiguous. V lost 1 base, J lost 2 bases, and 8 bases lay in between. This CDR3 has 15 amino acids. Germline CDR1 LNHNV, CDR2 YYDKDF (reference sequence). The DNA for the CDR3 is TGTGCCACCAGCAGAGGAGACGGTAACACCGGGGAGCTGTTTTTT. It codes for CATSRGDGNTGELFF.

The chain employs TRBV10-3 and TRBJ2-3; D is unclear. Germline values: CDR1 ENHRY, CDR2 SYGVKD. CDR3 length: 13 residues. V lost 4 bases and J 2 bases, leaving 7 bases between the germline ends. As DNA, the CDR3 is TGTGCCATCAGTGGGGCAAACACAGATACGCAGTATTTT. It is translated as CAISGANTDTQYF.